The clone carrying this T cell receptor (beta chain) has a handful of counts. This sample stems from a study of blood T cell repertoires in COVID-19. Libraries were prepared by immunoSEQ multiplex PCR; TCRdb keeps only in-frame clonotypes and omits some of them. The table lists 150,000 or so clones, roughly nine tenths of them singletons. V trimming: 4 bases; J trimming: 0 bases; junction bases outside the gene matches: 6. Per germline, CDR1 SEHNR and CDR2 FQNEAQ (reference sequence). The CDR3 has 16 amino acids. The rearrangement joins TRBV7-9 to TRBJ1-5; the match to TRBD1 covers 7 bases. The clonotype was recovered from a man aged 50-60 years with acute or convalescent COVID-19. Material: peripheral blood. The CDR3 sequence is CASSYDRADSNQPQHF. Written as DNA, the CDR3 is TGTGCCAGCAGCTACGACAGGGCCGATAGCAATCAGCCCCAGCATTTT.